This T cell receptor beta chain was retrieved from a study of CD8 T cells in ankylosing spondylitis. Study-level points and caveats: One TCR beta motif, made up of roughly eight highly homologous variants, appeared characteristic of ankylosing spondylitis blood.

This clonotype was observed many times. The antigen is unknown. This CDR3 spans 15 amino acids. The germline CDR1 and CDR2 sequences are DFQATT and SNEGSKA (reference sequence). V was cut by 6 bases and J by 4 bases, with 21 bases left in between. A single record per CDR3 protein comes from TCRdb applying MiXCR to the 5' RACE reads. The table includes 650,000 to 800,000 distinct CDR3 sequences, 15% to 20% detected once. The receptor comes from a male donor with ankylosing spondylitis. What was sequenced was blood, either unsorted or a sorted T cell fraction (not recorded which). The chain is built from TRBV20-1 and TRBJ1-2, with D maybe TRBD1 (5 bases). The CDR3 sequence is CSALYAKAGPYGYTF. CDR3 bases: TGCAGTGCCCTCTATGCAAAGGCGGGGCCCTATGGCTACACCTTC.